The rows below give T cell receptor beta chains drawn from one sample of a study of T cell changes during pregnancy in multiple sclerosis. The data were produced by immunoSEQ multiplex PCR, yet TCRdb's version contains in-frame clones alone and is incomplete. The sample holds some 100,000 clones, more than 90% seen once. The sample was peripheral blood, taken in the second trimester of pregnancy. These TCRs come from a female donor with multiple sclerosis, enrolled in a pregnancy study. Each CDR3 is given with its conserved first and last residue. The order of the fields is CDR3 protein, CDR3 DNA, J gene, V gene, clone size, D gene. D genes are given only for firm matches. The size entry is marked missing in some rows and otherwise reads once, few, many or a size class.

CDR3 protein: CASSLGAGVSYNEQFF
CDR3 DNA: TGTGCCAGCAGCTTAGGAGCGGGGGTCTCCTACAATGAGCAGTTCTTC
J gene: TRBJ2-1
V gene: TRBV11-2
clone size: -
D gene: TRBD2

CDR3 protein: CASSIGLGSVNEQFF
CDR3 DNA: TGTGCCAGCAGCATCGGACTAGGCTCCGTAAATGAGCAGTTCTTC
J gene: TRBJ2-1
V gene: TRBV9
clone size: -
D gene: TRBD2

CDR3 protein: CASASDWGTWNEQFF
CDR3 DNA: TGCGCCAGCGCCTCGGACTGGGGAACTTGGAATGAGCAGTTCTTC
J gene: TRBJ2-1
V gene: TRBV5-1
clone size: -
D gene: -

CDR3 protein: CSVAAGTGYNEQFF
CDR3 DNA: TGCAGCGTTGCCGCCGGGACAGGCTACAATGAGCAGTTCTTC
J gene: TRBJ2-1
V gene: TRBV29-1
clone size: once
D gene: TRBD1

CDR3 protein: CAISAQGVLVSDTQYF
CDR3 DNA: TGTGCCATCAGTGCACAGGGCGTTTTAGTATCGGATACGCAGTATTTT
J gene: TRBJ2-3
V gene: TRBV10-3
clone size: -
D gene: -

CDR3 protein: CASSVESGYNEQFF
CDR3 DNA: TGCGCCAGCAGCGTAGAGTCGGGGTACAATGAGCAGTTCTTC
J gene: TRBJ2-1
V gene: TRBV5-1
clone size: -
D gene: -

CDR3 protein: CASSLDSGGTTEAFF
CDR3 DNA: TGTGCCAGCAGCTTGGACTCGGGGGGCACCACTGAAGCTTTCTTT
J gene: TRBJ1-1
V gene: TRBV5-6
clone size: -
D gene: -

CDR3 protein: CAWSPLGAGGYTF
CDR3 DNA: TGTGCCTGGAGTCCCCTCGGGGCGGGAGGCTACACCTTC
J gene: TRBJ1-2
V gene: TRBV30
clone size: -
D gene: -

CDR3 protein: CASTLVPGGELFF
CDR3 DNA: TGTGCCAGCACCTTAGTCCCGGGAGGGGAGCTGTTTTTT
J gene: TRBJ2-2
V gene: TRBV6-5
clone size: -
D gene: -

CDR3 protein: CASSSPSGHEQYF
CDR3 DNA: TGTGCCAGTAGTAGCCCGTCAGGGCACGAGCAGTACTTC
J gene: TRBJ2-7
V gene: TRBV19
clone size: -
D gene: -

CDR3 protein: CASSVQTSGIHNEQFF
CDR3 DNA: TGTGCCAGCAGTGTCCAGACTAGCGGGATTCACAATGAGCAGTTCTTC
J gene: TRBJ2-1
V gene: TRBV28
clone size: -
D gene: TRBD2

CDR3 protein: CASSWGLAGGYEQYF
CDR3 DNA: TGTGCCAGCAGCTGGGGACTAGCGGGAGGTTACGAGCAGTACTTC
J gene: TRBJ2-7
V gene: TRBV7-8
clone size: -
D gene: TRBD2

CDR3 protein: CASSLSWGHQETQYF
CDR3 DNA: TGTGCCAGCAGCTTATCCTGGGGGCACCAAGAGACCCAGTACTTC
J gene: TRBJ2-5
V gene: TRBV11-2
clone size: -
D gene: -

CDR3 protein: CASRPRGVLNTEAFF
CDR3 DNA: TGTGCCAGCAGACCCCGGGGGGTTTTGAACACTGAAGCTTTCTTT
J gene: TRBJ1-1
V gene: TRBV27
clone size: -
D gene: -

CDR3 protein: CASSLVGREHEQFF
CDR3 DNA: TGTGCCAGCAGCTTAGTTGGGCGGGAGCATGAGCAGTTCTTC
J gene: TRBJ2-1
V gene: TRBV11-2
clone size: -
D gene: TRBD2

CDR3 protein: CASRTPTRVYEQYF
CDR3 DNA: TGTGCCAGCAGGACCCCGACAAGAGTCTACGAGCAGTACTTC
J gene: TRBJ2-7
V gene: TRBV28
clone size: -
D gene: -

CDR3 protein: CASSSQASGRDEQFF
CDR3 DNA: TGTGCCAGCAGCTCACAGGCTAGCGGGAGAGATGAGCAGTTCTTC
J gene: TRBJ2-1
V gene: TRBV7-3
clone size: -
D gene: TRBD2

CDR3 protein: CASHNSGIGEKLFF
CDR3 DNA: TGTGCCAGCCACAATTCGGGAATTGGTGAAAAACTGTTTTTT
J gene: TRBJ1-4
V gene: TRBV6-5
clone size: -
D gene: -

CDR3 protein: CASSFPATSSGSPPGELFF
CDR3 DNA: TGTGCCAGCAGCTTCCCAGCCACCTCTAGCGGGAGCCCCCCCGGGGAGCTGTTTTTT
J gene: TRBJ2-2
V gene: TRBV7-9
clone size: -
D gene: TRBD2

CDR3 protein: CASRPAVWGVAYEQYF
CDR3 DNA: TGTGCCAGCAGGCCTGCAGTGTGGGGGGTAGCCTACGAGCAGTACTTC
J gene: TRBJ2-7
V gene: TRBV27
clone size: -
D gene: -

CDR3 protein: CASSQVLAVIQETQYF
CDR3 DNA: TGTGCCAGCAGCCAAGTGCTAGCGGTAATCCAAGAGACCCAGTACTTC
J gene: TRBJ2-5
V gene: TRBV4-2
clone size: -
D gene: TRBD2

CDR3 protein: CASSFQGKGYTF
CDR3 DNA: TGCGCCAGCAGCTTCCAGGGGAAAGGCTACACCTTC
J gene: TRBJ1-2
V gene: TRBV5-1
clone size: -
D gene: -

CDR3 protein: CATSRDPGTADTQYF
CDR3 DNA: TGTGCCACCAGCAGAGATCCGGGAACCGCAGATACGCAGTATTTT
J gene: TRBJ2-3
V gene: TRBV15
clone size: -
D gene: -

CDR3 protein: CASSLMGTPSNQPQHF
CDR3 DNA: TGTGCCAGCAGTCTTATGGGGACTCCTAGCAATCAGCCCCAGCATTTT
J gene: TRBJ1-5
V gene: TRBV27
clone size: -
D gene: -

CDR3 protein: CSVEGQGGYGYTF
CDR3 DNA: TGCAGCGTTGAGGGACAGGGAGGTTATGGCTACACCTTC
J gene: TRBJ1-2
V gene: TRBV29-1
clone size: once
D gene: TRBD1

CDR3 protein: CASSLDQGVTEAFF
CDR3 DNA: TGCGCCAGCAGCTTGGACCAGGGGGTCACTGAAGCTTTCTTT
J gene: TRBJ1-1
V gene: TRBV5-1
clone size: -
D gene: TRBD1

CDR3 protein: CASSPVTGPPNYGYTF
CDR3 DNA: TGTGCCAGTAGTCCGGTGACAGGGCCACCTAACTATGGCTACACCTTC
J gene: TRBJ1-2
V gene: TRBV19
clone size: -
D gene: TRBD1

CDR3 protein: CASSPGVQETQYF
CDR3 DNA: TGTGCCAGCAGTCCCGGGGTCCAAGAGACCCAGTACTTC
J gene: TRBJ2-5
V gene: TRBV27
clone size: -
D gene: -

CDR3 protein: CSATGGSNTDTQYF
CDR3 DNA: TGCAGCGCTACGGGGGGGTCGAACACAGATACGCAGTATTTT
J gene: TRBJ2-3
V gene: TRBV29-1
clone size: -
D gene: TRBD2

CDR3 protein: CASSFSYYEQYF
CDR3 DNA: TGTGCCAGCAGTTTCTCTTACTACGAGCAGTACTTC
J gene: TRBJ2-7
V gene: TRBV28
clone size: -
D gene: -

CDR3 protein: CASSEAWGQGIGYGNQPQHF
CDR3 DNA: TGTGCCAGCAGTGAAGCTTGGGGGCAGGGAATTGGATATGGCAATCAGCCCCAGCATTTT
J gene: TRBJ1-5
V gene: TRBV6-1
clone size: -
D gene: -

CDR3 protein: CATSRERTGGTGELFF
CDR3 DNA: TGTGCCACCAGCAGAGAAAGGACAGGGGGCACCGGGGAGCTGTTTTTT
J gene: TRBJ2-2
V gene: TRBV15
clone size: -
D gene: TRBD1

CDR3 protein: CASSIDRGLDTQYF
CDR3 DNA: TGTGCCAGCAGTATCGACAGGGGCCTAGATACGCAGTATTTT
J gene: TRBJ2-3
V gene: TRBV2
clone size: -
D gene: TRBD1

CDR3 protein: CASSGGLAGTRRFSEQFF
CDR3 DNA: TGTGCCAGCAGCGGAGGACTAGCGGGAACTAGGAGGTTCAGTGAGCAGTTCTTC
J gene: TRBJ2-1
V gene: TRBV5-6
clone size: -
D gene: TRBD2

CDR3 protein: CSVGGEGSDTQYF
CDR3 DNA: TGCAGCGTTGGGGGGGAGGGTTCAGATACGCAGTATTTT
J gene: TRBJ2-3
V gene: TRBV29-1
clone size: -
D gene: TRBD2

CDR3 protein: CASSSQRQGAQETQYF
CDR3 DNA: TGTGCCAGCAGTTCGCAACGACAGGGGGCACAAGAGACCCAGTACTTC
J gene: TRBJ2-5
V gene: TRBV28
clone size: -
D gene: TRBD1

CDR3 protein: CASSLAGGYGYTF
CDR3 DNA: TGTGCCAGCAGCTTGGCAGGGGGCTATGGCTACACCTTC
J gene: TRBJ1-2
V gene: TRBV5-6
clone size: once
D gene: TRBD1

CDR3 protein: CAISTEGIGGYTF
CDR3 DNA: TGTGCCATCAGTACGGAGGGGATAGGGGGCTACACCTTC
J gene: TRBJ1-2
V gene: TRBV10-3
clone size: -
D gene: -

CDR3 protein: CASSSPQNSIRSNQPQHF
CDR3 DNA: TGTGCCAGCAGTTCCCCCCAAAATTCTATCCGAAGCAATCAGCCCCAGCATTTT
J gene: TRBJ1-5
V gene: TRBV28
clone size: -
D gene: -

CDR3 protein: CASSLTGHEQFF
CDR3 DNA: TGTGCCAGCAGCTTGACAGGGCATGAGCAGTTCTTC
J gene: TRBJ2-1
V gene: TRBV7-9
clone size: -
D gene: TRBD1

CDR3 protein: CAWKLDRIGRSPLHF
CDR3 DNA: TGTGCCTGGAAGCTGGACCGGATAGGGAGATCACCCCTCCACTTT
J gene: TRBJ1-6
V gene: TRBV30
clone size: -
D gene: -